What follows are 32 T cell receptor beta chains derived from one specimen sequenced in a study of blood T cell repertoires in COVID-19. The assay was immunoSEQ multiplex PCR, and TCRdb's table has in-frame clones only and misses some. The sample contains about 240,000 clones, about 81% of which appear only once. Sequencing input: peripheral blood. All receptors derive from an elderly woman with COVID-19, enrolled during active disease.

The gene calls are TRBV25-1 and TRBJ1-1, with D possibly being TRBD1 (5 bases). This CDR3 is built from 15 residues. The V gene's germline CDR1 is MGHDK and CDR2 SYGVNS. The V end was cut by 4 bases, the J end by 5 bases, with 17 bases between. The CDR3 DNA is TGTGCCAGCAGTGCCCGCCCTTTGGGGGGGACTGAAGCTTTCTTT. Residues: CASSARPLGGTEAFF. Filled out from reference TRBV25-1 and TRBJ1-1, the complete variable domain reads EADIYQTPRYLVIGTGKKITLECSQTMGHDKMYWYQQDPGMELHLIHYSYGVNSTEKGDLSSESTVSRIRTEHFPLTLESARPSHTSQYLCASSARPLGGTEAFFGQGTRLTVV.

This chain connects TRBV18 to TRBJ1-1; 9 nucleotides align to TRBD1. J was trimmed by 4 bases and V by 3 bases; bases with no gene match: 9. The CDR3 is 16 amino acids. Germline loops: CDR1 KGHSH, CDR2 LQKENI. The CDR3 sequence: CASSPGTGSGSTEAFF. Here the CDR3 DNA reads TGTGCCAGCTCACCGGGGACAGGGTCAGGGAGCACTGAAGCTTTCTTT.

In the case of this clone: Germline is not matched at one junction end, which may reflect a read error. The J gene is TRBJ2-2, the V gene TRBV7-7; D call uncertain. This CDR3 comprises 13 residues. Looked up from germline, CDR1 is SSHAT and CDR2 is FNYEAQ (reference sequence). For the CDR3, the DNA is TGTGCTAGCAGCCCGCCCGGGACCGGGGAGCTGTTTTTT. This translates into CASSPPGTGELFF.

The chain couples TRBV5-1 to TRBJ1-2, with D unclear. CDR1 SGHRS and CDR2 YFSETQ come from the germline V gene. The CDR3 is 14 residues long. Trimming took 2 bases from V and 2 from J, leaving 10 bases between them. The CDR3 nucleotides are TGCGCCAGCAGCTTTAATACAGTCAACTATGGCTACACCTTC. Translating gives CASSFNTVNYGYTF.

The chain carries TRBV25-1 and TRBJ1-1; weak D call: TRBD1 (6 bases). The V gene's germline CDR1 is MGHDK and CDR2 SYGVNS. Trimming left V 3 bases short and J 6 bases short, with 11 bases between. The CDR3 extends over 13 amino acids. CDR3 DNA sequence: TGTGCCAGCAGTGACCCAGGGGTCCCTGAAGCTTTCTTT. Translating gives CASSDPGVPEAFF.

The chain links TRBV2 to TRBJ1-2, with 9 bases fitting TRBD1. V shed 6 bases and J 3 bases; nucleotides not matched to a gene: 17. Germline V CDR1 and CDR2: SNHLY, FYNNEI. The CDR3 length is 18 residues. The CDR3 loop reads CASRWYRDRVSSDYGYTF. Here the CDR3 DNA reads TGTGCCAGCAGGTGGTACCGGGACAGGGTTTCTTCGGACTATGGCTACACCTTC.

This chain joins TRBV19 and TRBJ1-2, with 8 bases identical to TRBD1. This CDR3 spans 14 amino acids. Germline trimming cut 5 bases from V and 4 bases from J; bases unmatched to any gene: 6. Per the germline V gene, CDR1 is LNHDA and CDR2 is SQIVND (reference sequence). The CDR3 nucleotides are TGTGCCAGTAGTGGGGACAGGAGTTTCTATGGCTACACCTTC. This sequence encodes CASSGDRSFYGYTF.

The gene calls are TRBV18 and TRBJ2-7; D is undetermined. CDR3 size: 14 residues. Germline CDR1 and CDR2: KGHSH and LQKENI. V was clipped by 0 bases and J by 3 bases, with 9 bases between them. CDR3 loop: CASSPPSVSYEQYF. In nucleotides, the CDR3 is TGTGCCAGCTCACCACCTTCGGTAAGCTACGAGCAGTACTTC.

This rearrangement joins TRBV5-1 to TRBJ1-5; D perhaps matches TRBD1 (5 bases). V was cut by 4 bases and J by 5 bases, with 13 bases left in between. Germline loops: CDR1 SGHRS, CDR2 YFSETQ. This CDR3 is 14 amino acids long. CDR3 DNA: TGCGCCAGCAGCCCGGACACGGGGGATCAGCCCCAGCATTTT. This gives the protein CASSPDTGDQPQHF.

This clone was observed a single time. This chain uses TRBV7-2 with TRBJ2-2; 8 positions agree with TRBD2. Germline V gives CDR1 SGHTA, CDR2 FQGNSA. The CDR3 spans 15 residues. With 1 base clipped from V and 5 bases from J, the junction kept 3 bases outside the gene matches. The CDR3: CASSLERGSTGELFF. The DNA of the CDR3 is TGTGCCAGCAGCTTAGAGCGGGGGTCAACCGGGGAGCTGTTTTTT.

The J gene is TRBJ2-1, the V gene TRBV9; tentative D call: TRBD2 (7 bases). CDR1 is SGDLS and CDR2 is YYNGEE in the germline V gene. The germline V and J ends were trimmed by 1 base and 5 bases, with 10 bases remaining between them. There are 14 residues in the CDR3. The CDR3 is CASSVPGGNNEQFF. CDR3 bases: TGTGCCAGCAGCGTACCGGGGGGCAACAATGAGCAGTTCTTC.

The chain employs TRBV18 and TRBJ2-1; D remains unclear. Germline V gene data show CDR1 as KGHSH and CDR2 as LQKENI. The CDR3 sequence is 12 residues long. Trimming stripped 3 bases from V and 9 bases from J, with 9 bases between. The DNA of the CDR3 is TGTGCCAGCTCACCCTCGTCCAGTGAGCAGTTCTTC. This codes for CASSPSSSEQFF.

The chain combines TRBV7-9 with TRBJ1-3; a possible D gene is TRBD1 (5 bases). Germline V lookup: CDR1 SEHNR, CDR2 FQNEAQ (reference sequence). The CDR3 sequence is 18 residues long. V was pared by 4 bases and J by 1 base, with 20 bases between. The chain's CDR3 is CASSSLSGGFGSGNTIYF. The CDR3, as DNA: TGTGCCAGCAGCTCCTTGAGTGGGGGGTTCGGGTCTGGAAACACCATATATTTT. Full variable domain (rest looked up from reference TRBV7-9 and TRBJ1-3): DTGVSQNPRHKITKRGQNVTFRCDPISEHNRLYWYRQTLGQGPEFLTYFQNEAQLEKSRLLSDRFSAERPKGSFSTLEIQRTEQGDSAMYLCASSSLSGGFGSGNTIYFGEGSWLTVV.

The chain links TRBV10-2 to TRBJ2-7; 7 positions match TRBD2. The CDR3 is made up of 14 amino acids. Germline assignment: CDR1 WSHSY and CDR2 SAAADI. V lost 0 bases, J lost 6 bases, and 5 bases stayed unmatched. CDR3 sequence (DNA): TGCGCCAGCAGTGAGTCGAGGACTAGGGTCGAGCAGTACTTC. Residues: CASSESRTRVEQYF.

This clone was seen a handful of times. The CDR3 DNA follows: TGTGCCAGCAGTTACGGCGGTATTGAGTCTGAAGCTTTCTTT. Encoded protein: CASSYGGIESEAFF. The chain uses TRBV6-6 and TRBJ1-1; no definite D call. V was pared by 2 bases and J by 6 bases, with 13 bases between. From germline, CDR1 is MNHNY and CDR2 SVGAGI (reference sequence). This CDR3 contains 14 residues.

The chain employs TRBV5-1 and TRBJ1-1, with D unresolved. Per germline, CDR1 SGHRS and CDR2 YFSETQ. V was trimmed by 4 bases and J by 1 base, leaving 8 bases between them. This CDR3 has 13 amino acids. The CDR3 loop is CASSVRQNTEAFF. CDR3 bases: TGCGCCAGCAGCGTTCGACAGAACACTGAAGCTTTCTTT.

J is TRBJ1-1 and V is TRBV7-8, with a possible D match to TRBD1 (6 bases). The germline gives CDR1 SGHVS, CDR2 FQNEAQ. The CDR3 length is 13 residues. V lost 5 bases, J lost 8 bases, and 15 bases lay in between. CDR3 sequence: CASSARTATEAFF. The CDR3 bases are TGTGCCAGCAGCGCAAGGACAGCCACAGAAGCTTTCTTT.

The chain recombines TRBV18 with TRBJ1-4, with 8 bases that match TRBD1. The V gene end was trimmed by 2 bases and the J gene end by 7 bases; junction bases not matched to a gene: 6. The CDR3 runs to 15 residues. The germline V gene encodes CDR1 KGHSH and CDR2 LQKENI. CDR3 sequence reads: CASSPGQGRSEKLFF. The CDR3 DNA is TGTGCCAGCTCACCAGGACAGGGCCGGAGTGAAAAACTGTTTTTT.

V usage is TRBV5-1 and J usage is TRBJ1-2, with no clear D. Looked up from germline, CDR1 is SGHRS and CDR2 is YFSETQ. The CDR3 is 11 residues long. V lost 3 bases to trimming and J lost 11 bases, with 11 bases between them. DNA for the CDR3: TGCGCCAGCAGCTCCGGTAAAGTATACACCTTC. This encodes CASSSGKVYTF.

This clone was observed a single time. The rearrangement uses TRBV5-1 and TRBJ1-1; the D gene is possibly TRBD1 (6 bases). CDR3 length equals 17 residues. Trimming left V 1 base short and J 0 bases short, with 16 bases between. Germline V gives CDR1 SGHRS, CDR2 YFSETQ. CDR3 sequence: CASSLRGRGEVNTEAFF. The CDR3, as DNA: TGCGCCAGCAGCTTGCGGGGCAGGGGAGAGGTGAACACTGAAGCTTTCTTT.

This clone was counted between two and nine times. The J gene is TRBJ1-6, the V gene TRBV19; a weak D match, TRBD1 (5 bases). V lost 6 bases, J lost 9 bases, and 12 bases lay in between. The germline V gene encodes CDR1 LNHDA and CDR2 SQIVND (reference sequence). This CDR3 has 13 residues. In DNA form, the CDR3 reads TGTGCCAGTAGCTTGCAGGGCCTTTCACCCCTCCACTTT. As protein: CASSLQGLSPLHF.

The J gene is TRBJ1-1, the V gene TRBV5-1; D might be TRBD1 (5 bases). The germline V gene has CDR1 SGHRS and CDR2 YFSETQ. There are 15 residues in the CDR3. V lost 5 bases and J lost 0, with 14 bases in between. CDR3 in DNA: TGCGCCAGCAGGAAGCAGGGAGGCCTGAACACTGAAGCTTTCTTT. Its protein is CASRKQGGLNTEAFF.

The genes are TRBV11-2 and TRBJ2-7, with D tentatively TRBD1 (5 bases). The germline V gene encodes CDR1 SGHAT and CDR2 FQNNGV. The CDR3 totals 16 residues. V dropped 0 bases and J dropped 4 bases, with 16 bases sitting between them. The CDR3 region is CASSLDIGVSSYEQYF. DNA for the CDR3: TGTGCCAGCAGCTTAGATATAGGGGTATCATCTTACGAGCAGTACTTC.

The V gene is TRBV2, the J gene TRBJ1-5; D gene unclear. V was shortened by 5 bases and J by 9 bases, with 14 bases between the two germline ends. From germline, CDR1 is SNHLY and CDR2 FYNNEI. This CDR3 region has 13 residues. The CDR3, as DNA: TGTGCCAGCAGTACCCTTACATCATGGCCCCAGCATTTT. It is translated as CASSTLTSWPQHF.

The sample holds a few counts of this clone. The rearrangement uses TRBV7-9 and TRBJ2-2, with D tentatively TRBD1 (5 bases). The CDR3 runs 12 residues. Germline V gives CDR1 SEHNR, CDR2 FQNEAQ (reference sequence). The V end was cut by 5 bases, the J end by 7 bases, with 8 bases between. The DNA of the CDR3 is TGTGCCAGCAGCGCCGACAGCGGGGAGCTGTTTTTT. This encodes CASSADSGELFF.

The rearrangement uses TRBV5-5 and TRBJ2-7; 7 bases align to TRBD1. This CDR3 is built from 14 residues. V was clipped by 4 bases and J by 6 bases; unmatched bases: 10. The V gene's germline CDR1 is SGHKS and CDR2 YYEKEE (reference sequence). The CDR3 DNA sequence: TGTGCCAGCAGCACCGGGACAGAGACGTCCGAGCAGTACTTC. It specifies CASSTGTETSEQYF.

This clone was detected a few times. Other DNA sequences of this sample code for an identical CDR3. This chain joins TRBV9 and TRBJ1-4; no definite D call. Trimming took off 4 bases at V and 2 bases at J, with 12 bases between the two ends. There are 15 residues in the CDR3. Germline V gene data show CDR1 as SGDLS and CDR2 as YYNGEE. In DNA, the CDR3 is TGTGCCAGCAGCCCATTGGAGGGTACTAATGAAAAACTGTTTTTT. Its translation: CASSPLEGTNEKLFF.

This chain links TRBV10-3 with TRBJ1-2; 8 nucleotides align to TRBD1. The CDR3 consists of 12 residues. Looked up from germline, CDR1 is ENHRY and CDR2 is SYGVKD. The V and J ends lost 11 bases and 7 bases, in that order; junction bases with no gene match: 9. The DNA of the CDR3 is TGTGCCCTTAAGGCACAGGGGGGTGGCTACACCTTC. It specifies CALKAQGGGYTF.

The chain has TRBV11-2 and TRBJ1-4; D is ambiguous. The CDR3 length is 14 residues. V gave up 2 bases and J gave up 4 bases, with 8 bases separating them. Germline loops: CDR1 SGHAT, CDR2 FQNNGV. The CDR3: CASSLNSINEKLFF. The CDR3 nucleotides are TGTGCCAGCAGCTTAAACAGTATTAATGAAAAACTGTTTTTT.

The rearrangement uses TRBV5-1 and TRBJ1-2; 10 bases line up with TRBD1. The CDR3 has 15 amino acids. J was trimmed by 6 bases and V by 4 bases; bases with no gene match: 9. In germline, CDR1 is SGHRS, CDR2 YFSETQ. The CDR3 loop is CASSLRQGATDGYTF. The CDR3 DNA reads as TGCGCCAGCAGCCTGAGACAGGGGGCGACGGATGGCTACACCTTC.

V gene TRBV19 combines with J gene TRBJ2-1; TRBD2 aligns across 12 bases. The CDR3 totals 17 residues. CDR1 LNHDA and CDR2 SQIVND come from the germline V gene (reference sequence). The J segment lost 1 base and the V segment lost 5 bases, leaving 6 bases of the junction unmatched. CDR3: CASSPWTSGVSYNEQFF. The CDR3 bases are TGTGCCAGTAGTCCCTGGACTAGCGGGGTTTCCTACAATGAGCAGTTCTTC.

J is TRBJ2-6 and V is TRBV11-2; 7 bases line up with TRBD1. Germline loops: CDR1 SGHAT, CDR2 FQNNGV. There are 18 residues in the CDR3. Trimming at V came to 10 bases and at J to 0 bases, leaving 15 bases not matched to a gene. CDR3: CATKQQGPRSSGANVLTF. CDR3 bases: TGTGCCACCAAGCAACAGGGGCCTCGGAGCTCTGGGGCCAACGTCCTGACTTTC.